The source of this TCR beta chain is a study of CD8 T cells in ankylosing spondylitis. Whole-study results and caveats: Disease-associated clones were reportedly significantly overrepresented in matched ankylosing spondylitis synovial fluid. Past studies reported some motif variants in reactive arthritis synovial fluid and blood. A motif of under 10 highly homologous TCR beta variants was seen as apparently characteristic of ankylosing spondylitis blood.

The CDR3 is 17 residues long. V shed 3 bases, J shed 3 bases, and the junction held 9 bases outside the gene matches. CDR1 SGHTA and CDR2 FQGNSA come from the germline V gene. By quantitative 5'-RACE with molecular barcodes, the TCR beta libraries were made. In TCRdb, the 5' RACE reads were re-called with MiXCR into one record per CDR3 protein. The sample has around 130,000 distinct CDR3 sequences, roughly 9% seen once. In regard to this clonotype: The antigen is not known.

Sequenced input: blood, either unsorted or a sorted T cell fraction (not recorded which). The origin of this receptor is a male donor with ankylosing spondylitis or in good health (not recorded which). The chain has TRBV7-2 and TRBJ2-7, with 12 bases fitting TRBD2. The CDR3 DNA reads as TGTGCCAGCAGCTTCCGGCTAGCGGGAGGGTCATTCTACGAGCAGTACTTC. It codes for CASSFRLAGGSFYEQYF.